The T cell receptor (beta chain) under discussion was sequenced for a study of cytomegalovirus exposure and HLA in healthy donors. Study summary: Findings of an earlier analysis included some 110 million unique TCR beta sequences from 180 million or so T cells.

This clone was picked up one time. No antigen is known for it. Germline CDR1 MNHEY, CDR2 SVGAGI. The CDR3 covers 14 residues. V lost 2 bases and J 5 bases, leaving 7 bases between the germline ends. PCR was performed using 60 Vbeta and 13 Jbeta primers. Sequenced by immunoSEQ multiplex PCR; TCRdb stores in-frame clones only, minus some. The repertoire includes 100,000 to 150,000 clones, around 85% of them detected once, and approximately 4% sits in the top ten. General observations from the study: In terms of immune exposure information, only CMV serostatus was available.

The chain recombines TRBV6-5 with TRBJ1-6; D gene unclear. The sample taken for sequencing was PBMCs. The TCR originated in a man between 18 and 29 years old in good health and CMV-seropositive. This CDR3 is CASSYEGNNSPLHF. As DNA, the CDR3 is TGTGCCAGCAGTTACGAGGGAAATAATTCACCCCTCCACTTT.